The entry below describes one TCR beta chain. Its antigen is still unknown. Base qualities are missing; no much larger clone stands one base away. The sample is drawn from a study of technical replicates of blood from a handful of donors (dated by TCRdb to 2017 to 2019). CDR3 length: 15 amino acids, cysteine to phenylalanine. Left in the record is the CDR3 DNA by itself, 45 bases read in frame from the first base. Unmatched junction bases come to 0, with V trimmed by 2 bases and J by 1 base. Sequences KGHSH (CDR1) and LQKENI (CDR2) are obtained from the germline V gene. The protocol used for the library was the immunoSEQ multiplex PCR assay. In TCRdb, the immuneACCESS table is reduced to in-frame sequences with V and J assigned. These tables do not hold every clone; where another copy was compared, an unresolved V gene accounts for under half, and the others remain unexplained. In this sample the table shows under 100,000 clones, about 95% of which occur a single time. Of the sample, roughly 0.34% falls within the top ten clones.

This sequence originates from a human donor in good health. The rearranged chain carries TRBV18 and TRBJ2-7; TRBD2 agrees with 12 junctional bases. The sequencing input was T cells isolated from PBMCs. The CDR3 has the sequence CASSPTSGRSYEQYF. Read as DNA, the sequence is TGTGCCAGCTCACCAACTAGCGGGAGGTCCTACGAGCAGTACTTC.